Following are 11 T cell receptor beta chains from one sample sequenced in a study of OX40 agonist ivuxolimab in advanced cancers. Library preparation was by the immunoSEQ multiplex PCR assay. TCRdb retrieved this table from immuneACCESS and kept in-frame rearrangements only. Not all clones are present; in checked studies, unresolved V genes account for under half, and no reason is known for the remainder. The sample includes some 25,000 clones, with 70% to 80% observed a single time. Clones ranked in the top ten supply around 31% of the sample. Sequenced material: CD4+ or CD8+ T cells sorted from blood, taken in a trial of the OX40 agonist ivuxolimab. The receptors shown here come from an adult with an advanced solid tumor such as melanoma, head and neck, liver or kidney cancer.

This clone was counted once. The rearrangement uses TRBV5-6 and TRBJ1-2; 8 bases fit TRBD1. The CDR3 spans 14 residues. V was pared by 5 bases and J by 4 bases, with 7 bases of the junction left unmatched. CDR1 and CDR2 (germline): SGHDT, YYEEEE. The CDR3 sequence is CASRGQGGSYGYTF. As DNA, the CDR3 is TGTGCCAGCAGAGGACAGGGTGGCTCCTATGGCTACACCTTC. The variable domain in full, completed from reference TRBV5-6 and TRBJ1-2, reads DAGVTQSPTHLIKTRGQQVTLRCSPKSGHDTVSWYQQALGQGPQFIFQYYEEEERQRGNFPDRFSGHQFPNYSSELNVNALLLGDSALYLCASRGQGGSYGYTFGSGTRLTVV.

The rearrangement uses TRBV5-1 and TRBJ2-1; 15 bases are shared with TRBD2. In germline, CDR1 is SGHRS, CDR2 YFSETQ. This CDR3 contains 16 residues. After removal of 0 bases from V and 10 bases from J, the junction contained 5 bases not matched to a gene. CDR3 amino acids: CASSLGTSGGAREQFF. CDR3 DNA: TGCGCCAGCAGCTTGGGGACTAGCGGGGGGGCGAGGGAGCAGTTCTTC.

V and J are TRBV27 and TRBJ2-7; the D is unclear. The V and J ends lost 6 bases and 3 bases respectively, with 12 bases between them. This CDR3 spans 13 amino acids. CDR1 MNHEY and CDR2 SMNVEV come from the germline V gene (reference sequence). The CDR3 bases are TGTGCCAGCAGCGAAAGGGTTCTCTACGAGCAGTACTTC. Protein sequence: CASSERVLYEQYF.

This rearrangement joins TRBV14 to TRBJ2-7; 12 bases agree with TRBD1. The V and J ends lost 4 bases and 5 bases, in that order; junction bases with no gene match: 3. The CDR3 runs to 14 residues. Per the germline V gene, CDR1 is SGHDN and CDR2 is FVKESK. CDR3 in DNA: TGTGCCAGCAGCCGGGACAGGGGGCTCGACGAGCAGTACTTC. It translates to CASSRDRGLDEQYF. Full variable domain (outside the CDR3, taken from reference TRBV14 and TRBJ2-7): EAGVTQFPSHSVIEKGQTVTLRCDPISGHDNLYWYRRVMGKEIKFLLHFVKESKQDESGMPNNRFLAERTGGTYSTLKVQPAELEDSGVYFCASSRDRGLDEQYFGPGTRLTVT.

This clone was seen only a few times. The chain links TRBV7-8 to TRBJ1-2; D not certain. V lost 2 bases and J 1 base, leaving 14 bases between the germline ends. The germline V gene encodes CDR1 SGHVS and CDR2 FQNEAQ. The CDR3 contains 16 residues. The CDR3 nucleotides read TGTGCCAGCAGCTTATTTTCTGAGGGATTTAACTATGGCTACACCTTC. Protein sequence: CASSLFSEGFNYGYTF.

This clone was counted a few times. This rearrangement joins TRBV28 to TRBJ2-3, with 10 nucleotides matching TRBD2. V shed 6 bases and J 5 bases; nucleotides not matched to a gene: 14. CDR1 MDHEN and CDR2 SYDVKM come from the germline V gene. The CDR3 contains 17 residues. The CDR3 reads CASSPEEAGGLLDTQYF. DNA for the CDR3: TGTGCCAGCAGCCCTGAGGAAGCGGGGGGGCTATTAGATACGCAGTATTTT.

J is TRBJ2-3 and V is TRBV30; D possibly corresponds to TRBD1 (6 bases). V was pared by 8 bases and J by 0 bases, with 12 bases between. CDR1 and CDR2 from the germline V gene are GTSNPN and SVGIG (reference sequence). The CDR3 has 13 residues. CDR3 residues: CAHLGTSTDTQYF. The CDR3 region has the DNA TGTGCCCACCTAGGGACAAGCACAGATACGCAGTATTTT.

The chain couples TRBV19 to TRBJ2-7; 10 nucleotides align to TRBD2. From germline, CDR1 is LNHDA and CDR2 SQIVND (reference sequence). The J segment lost 0 bases and the V segment lost 7 bases, leaving 6 bases of the junction unmatched. This CDR3 is built from 15 residues. CDR3: CASKASGSPSYEQYF. CDR3 nucleotides: TGTGCCAGTAAAGCTAGCGGGAGCCCCTCCTACGAGCAGTACTTC.

The V and J genes are TRBV28 and TRBJ1-1; the D is unclear. V was trimmed by 6 bases and J by 1 base, leaving 15 bases between them. This CDR3 has 15 residues. Germline CDR1 MDHEN, CDR2 SYDVKM. Here the CDR3 DNA reads TGTGCCAGCAGCCCCTGGGTCGCTCCGAACACTGAAGCTTTCTTT. Protein product: CASSPWVAPNTEAFF.

J is TRBJ2-1 and V is TRBV27; 10 bases match TRBD2. The germline CDR1 and CDR2 sequences are MNHEY and SMNVEV (reference sequence). CDR3 length: 14 amino acids. V trimming: 5 bases; J trimming: 3 bases; junction bases outside the gene matches: 1. The CDR3 reads CASSSGGGYNEQFF. The CDR3 DNA follows: TGTGCCAGCAGTAGCGGGGGGGGCTACAATGAGCAGTTCTTC.

This clone was seen a few times. The CDR3 loop reads CASSLSQIYEQYF. CDR3 nucleotides: TGCGCCAGCAGCTTGTCGCAGATCTACGAGCAGTACTTC. The J gene is TRBJ2-7, the V gene TRBV5-1; no reliable D call. Germline V gene sequence: CDR1 SGHRS, CDR2 YFSETQ. The CDR3 consists of 13 residues. Trimming cost V 1 base and J 3 bases, with 8 bases left between them.